This T cell receptor beta chain was retrieved from a study of blood T cell repertoires in COVID-19. About the research overall: The samples span acute and convalescent COVID-19 from the United States, Italy and Spain. The cDNA or gDNA used as material had been derived from T cells, B-cell-depleted T cells, or PBMCs.

Original processing notes: The assay estimated nucleated cells by amplifying reference gene primers. Clones were sequenced by immunoSEQ multiplex PCR, and TCRdb holds only the in-frame ones, with some missing. That table is the source of V, J and clone size, and D and trimming were worked out from the DNA. The table shows roughly 100,000 clones, with around 83% occurring only once. Trimming removed 4 bases from V and 4 bases from J; junction bases left unmatched: 8. Germline V gene lookup returns CDR1 SGHNT and CDR2 YYREEE (reference sequence). The CDR3 has 15 amino acids. The chain couples TRBV5-4 to TRBJ2-1; 7 nucleotides agree with TRBD2. The source of this sequence is an elderly woman with acute or convalescent COVID-19. Sequenced input: peripheral blood. The CDR3 DNA follows: TGTGCCAGCAGCGGGGGAGGGGACGGATACAATGAGCAGTTCTTC. Translated: CASSGGGDGYNEQFF.